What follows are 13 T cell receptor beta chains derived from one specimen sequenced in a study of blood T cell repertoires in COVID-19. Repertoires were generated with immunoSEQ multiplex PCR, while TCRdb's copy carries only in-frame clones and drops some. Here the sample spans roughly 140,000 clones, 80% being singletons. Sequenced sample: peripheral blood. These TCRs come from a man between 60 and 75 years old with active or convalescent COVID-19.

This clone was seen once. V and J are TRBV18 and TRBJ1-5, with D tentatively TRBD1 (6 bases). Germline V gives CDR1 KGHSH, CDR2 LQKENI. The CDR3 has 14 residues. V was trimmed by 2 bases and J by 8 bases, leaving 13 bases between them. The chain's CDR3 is CASSPVTGTEPQHF. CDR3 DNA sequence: TGTGCCAGCTCACCAGTGACAGGTACCGAGCCCCAGCATTTT.

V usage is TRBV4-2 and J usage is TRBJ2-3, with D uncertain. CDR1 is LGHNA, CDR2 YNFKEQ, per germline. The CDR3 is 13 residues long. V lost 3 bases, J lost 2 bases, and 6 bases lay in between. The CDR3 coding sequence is TGTGCCAGCAGCCAGAGGATCACAGATACGCAGTATTTT. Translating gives CASSQRITDTQYF.

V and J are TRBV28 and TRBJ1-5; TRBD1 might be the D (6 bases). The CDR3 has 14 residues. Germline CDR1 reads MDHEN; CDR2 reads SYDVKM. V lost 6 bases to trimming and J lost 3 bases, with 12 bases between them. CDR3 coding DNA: TGTGCCAGCAGCAGAGCAGGGGCCAATCAGCCCCAGCATTTT. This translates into CASSRAGANQPQHF.

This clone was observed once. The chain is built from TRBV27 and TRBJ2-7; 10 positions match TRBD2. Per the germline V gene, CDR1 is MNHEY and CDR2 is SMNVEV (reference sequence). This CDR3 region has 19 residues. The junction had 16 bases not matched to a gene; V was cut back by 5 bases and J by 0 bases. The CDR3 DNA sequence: TGTGCCAGCAGTCCTTTGGGTAGCGGGAGGATCTTCCCCTCCTACGAGCAGTACTTC. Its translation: CASSPLGSGRIFPSYEQYF.

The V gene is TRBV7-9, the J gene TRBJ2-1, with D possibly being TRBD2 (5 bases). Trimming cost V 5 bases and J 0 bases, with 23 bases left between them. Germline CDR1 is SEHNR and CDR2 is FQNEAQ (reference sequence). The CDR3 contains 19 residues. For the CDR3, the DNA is TGTGCCAGCAGCCCATCCCGGATTAGCGCCACGAGCTCCTACAATGAGCAGTTCTTC. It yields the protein CASSPSRISATSSYNEQFF.

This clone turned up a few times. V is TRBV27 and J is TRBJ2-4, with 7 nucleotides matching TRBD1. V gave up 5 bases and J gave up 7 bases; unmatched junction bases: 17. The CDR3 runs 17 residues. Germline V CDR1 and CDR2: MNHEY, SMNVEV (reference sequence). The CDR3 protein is CASSPRQGEPTLNIQYF. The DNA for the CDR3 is TGTGCCAGCAGTCCCCGACAGGGCGAACCTACCCTCAACATTCAGTACTTC.

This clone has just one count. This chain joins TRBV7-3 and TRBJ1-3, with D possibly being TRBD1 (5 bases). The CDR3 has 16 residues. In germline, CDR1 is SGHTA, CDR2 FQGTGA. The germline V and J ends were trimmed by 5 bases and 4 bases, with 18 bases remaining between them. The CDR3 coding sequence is TGTGCCAGCAGCCGAAATGGGGGAGGCGCCGGAAACACCATATATTTT. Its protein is CASSRNGGGAGNTIYF. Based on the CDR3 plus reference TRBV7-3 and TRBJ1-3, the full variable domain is GAGVSQTPSNKVTEKGKYVELRCDPISGHTALYWYRQSLGQGPEFLIYFQGTGAADDSGLPNDRFFAVRPEGSVSTLKIQRTERGDSAVYLCASSRNGGGAGNTIYFGEGSWLTVV.

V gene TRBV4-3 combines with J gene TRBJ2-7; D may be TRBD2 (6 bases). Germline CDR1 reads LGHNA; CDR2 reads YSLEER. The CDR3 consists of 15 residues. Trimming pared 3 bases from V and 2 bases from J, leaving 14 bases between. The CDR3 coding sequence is TGCGCCAGCAGCCAGCGAGCGGGCACCGCCTACGAGCAGTACTTC. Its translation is CASSQRAGTAYEQYF.

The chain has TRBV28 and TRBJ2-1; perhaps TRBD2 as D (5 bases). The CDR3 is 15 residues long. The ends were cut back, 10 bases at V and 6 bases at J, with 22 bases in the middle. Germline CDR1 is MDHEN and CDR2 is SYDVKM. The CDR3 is CATHPPPSGGNEQFF. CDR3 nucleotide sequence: TGTGCCACCCACCCCCCCCCGAGCGGAGGCAATGAGCAGTTCTTC. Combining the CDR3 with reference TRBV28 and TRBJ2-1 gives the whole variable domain DVKVTQSSRYLVKRTGEKVFLECVQDMDHENMFWYRQDPGLGLRLIYFSYDVKMKEKGDIPEGYSVSREKKERFSLILESASTNQTSMYLCATHPPPSGGNEQFFGPGTRLTVL.

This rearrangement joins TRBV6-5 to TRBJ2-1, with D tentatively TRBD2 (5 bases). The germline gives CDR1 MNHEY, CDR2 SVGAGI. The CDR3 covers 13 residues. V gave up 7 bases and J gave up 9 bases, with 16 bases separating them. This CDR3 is CASTPGVQAEQFF. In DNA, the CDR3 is TGTGCCAGCACCCCCGGGGTGCAGGCTGAGCAGTTCTTC.

CDR3 in DNA: TGCAGCGTTACTCCAGGGGGCGATGCTCAGCGGTACACCTTC. Translation gives CSVTPGGDAQRYTF. The rearrangement links TRBV29-1 to TRBJ1-2; 8 bases map to TRBD1. The CDR3 totals 14 residues. V gave up 5 bases and J gave up 11 bases; unmatched junction bases: 16. The germline CDR1 and CDR2 sequences are SQVTM and ANQGSEA.

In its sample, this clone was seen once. The DNA for the CDR3 is TGTGCCAGCAGCTTGGACAGTGAAGCTTTCTTT. It encodes CASSLDSEAFF. V is TRBV7-9 and J is TRBJ1-1, with D perhaps TRBD1 (6 bases). Germline V gene data show CDR1 as SEHNR and CDR2 as FQNEAQ (reference sequence). Trimming removed 3 bases at V and 7 bases at J, with 6 bases between. This CDR3 is 11 amino acids long. Full variable domain (remainder filled in from reference TRBV7-9 and TRBJ1-1): DTGVSQNPRHKITKRGQNVTFRCDPISEHNRLYWYRQTLGQGPEFLTYFQNEAQLEKSRLLSDRFSAERPKGSFSTLEIQRTEQGDSAMYLCASSLDSEAFFGQGTRLTVV.

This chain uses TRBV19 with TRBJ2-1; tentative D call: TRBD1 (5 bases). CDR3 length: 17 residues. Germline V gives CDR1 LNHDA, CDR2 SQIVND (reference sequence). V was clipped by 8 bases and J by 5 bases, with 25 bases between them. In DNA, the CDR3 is TGTGCCAGTCGCCCAATATCCAGCACAGGAGTCGACAATGAGCAGTTCTTC. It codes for CASRPISSTGVDNEQFF.